The entry below describes one TCR beta chain. Its matching antigen is unknown. Expressed TCRB transcripts were sequenced because the entire RNA isolate underwent reverse transcription. Sequencing was performed with immunoSEQ multiplex PCR; in TCRdb, only in-frame clones are kept and a portion is missing. The sample yields a few hundred thousand clones, 8.5% to 10% seen once. This entry comes from a study of beta chain features in type 1 diabetes. The study's findings and limits: Sequencing of cDNA might inflate the share of cells that strongly express TCR. When Type 1 diabetes patients were examined, their TCRB CDR3s proved moderately but significantly shorter in all four CD4+ subsets. PCR might show a preference for shorter templates, equally across patients and controls.

V gave up 3 bases and J gave up 0 bases, with 11 bases separating them. The length of the CDR3 is 16 residues. Germline V gene sequence: CDR1 SGHTA, CDR2 FQGNSA. This TCR derives from a young man with type 1 diabetes. The chain combines TRBV7-2 with TRBJ2-2; D remains unclear. The sample was central memory CD4+ T cells from blood. CDR3 DNA: TGTGCCAGCAGCTTCCGAGGCCCTCCGAACACCGGGGAGCTGTTTTTT. It specifies CASSFRGPPNTGELFF.